Below are 5 T cell receptor beta chains sequenced from a single sample in a study of identical twins (TCRdb year 2016). The library was generated by 5' RACE. Sequenced on an Illumina HiSeq 2000. The raw public data were reprocessed by TCRdb itself: fastp quality trimming at Q25, MiXCR clonotype calling, in-frame beta chains only. Each record represents a unique CDR3 protein, reported with the most common genes and DNA among its rows. The sample includes hundreds of thousands of distinct CDR3 sequences, with 8% to 9% observed a single time. The ten largest account for 0.75% to 1% of the sample. The data were also submitted as part of a second study, on yellow fever vaccine responses in identical twins.

Input material: PBMCs. The receptors come from a woman aged 18-35 years in good health.

The CDR3 loop reads CASSLITAPNEQYF. In nucleotides, the CDR3 is TGTGCCAGCAGCTTGATCACAGCTCCTAACGAGCAGTACTTC. The rearrangement uses TRBV5-4 and TRBJ2-7, with no clear D. The CDR3 covers 14 residues. V lost 1 base to trimming and J lost 5 bases, with 13 bases between them. Germline CDR1 SGHNT, CDR2 YYREEE (reference sequence).

The chain combines TRBV28 with TRBJ2-7; D call uncertain. The CDR3 runs to 14 residues. With 6 bases removed from V and 5 bases from J, the gap between germline ends came to 17 bases. The germline V gene has CDR1 MDHEN and CDR2 SYDVKM. CDR3 DNA: TGTGCCAGCAGGACCGGGCCCCAGGTCCACGAGCAGTACTTC. Translated, it gives CASRTGPQVHEQYF.

This clonotype was observed a few times. The rearrangement joins TRBV2 to TRBJ2-1; D is perhaps TRBD1 (5 bases). The CDR3 contains 11 residues. Germline lookup yields CDR1 SNHLY and CDR2 FYNNEI. The ends were cut back, 7 bases at V and 9 bases at J, with 10 bases in the middle. CDR3 sequence: CASTFDSEQFF. DNA of the CDR3: TGTGCCAGCACATTTGACAGTGAGCAGTTCTTC.

The chain couples TRBV4-3 to TRBJ2-3; D is ambiguous. Deletions cut 0 bases from V and 0 bases from J, with 7 bases between. This CDR3 is 15 amino acids long. CDR1 LGHNA and CDR2 YSLEER come from the germline V gene. The CDR3 spells CASSQDMDSTDTQYF. CDR3 sequence (DNA): TGCGCCAGCAGCCAAGACATGGATAGCACAGATACGCAGTATTTT.

This clonotype was recorded a few times. The gene calls are TRBV5-6 and TRBJ2-2; 7 bases are a match to TRBD2. Losses at the gene ends were 0 bases for V and 7 bases for J; bases not matched to a gene: 3. CDR3 length: 14 amino acids. Germline CDR1 reads SGHDT; CDR2 reads YYEEEE. The CDR3 nucleotides read TGTGCCAGCAGCTTGGTCGGGAGGTACGGGGAGCTGTTTTTT. Translated, it gives CASSLVGRYGELFF.